Each of the 10 T cell receptor beta chains below was sequenced from the same sample in a study of PD-1 blockade in classical Hodgkin lymphoma. Sequencing was performed with immunoSEQ multiplex PCR; in TCRdb, only in-frame clones are kept and a portion is missing. The table records approximately 65,000 clones, roughly 92% of them present only once. This sample's time point: cycle 4 day 1 (C4D1), after less than 7 weeks of nivolumab. All the patients suffered relapse after autologous stem cell transplantation, and brentuximab vedotin exposure differed. The sequencing here drew on peripheral blood mononuclear cells (PBMCs), taken before the fourth cycle of nivolumab. The source is a human donor with classical Hodgkin lymphoma.

V and J are TRBV5-8 and TRBJ2-5, with unresolved D. Germline V gene data show CDR1 as SGHTS and CDR2 as YDEGEE. The ends were cut back, 10 bases at V and 0 bases at J, with 28 bases in the middle. CDR3 length: 18 residues. CDR3: CAPSFPSPGRGYQETQYF. The CDR3 nucleotides read TGTGCCCCCAGTTTCCCCTCACCGGGTAGAGGCTACCAAGAGACCCAGTACTTC. Drawing the rest from reference TRBV5-8 and TRBJ2-5, the complete variable domain is EAGVTQSPTHLIKTRGQQATLRCSPISGHTSVYWYQQALGLGLQFLLWYDEGEERNRGNFPPRFSGRQFPNYSSELNVNALELEDSALYLCAPSFPSPGRGYQETQYFGPGTRLLVL.

The chain carries TRBV7-8 and TRBJ2-1; the D call may be TRBD1 or TRBD2 (5 bases each). V was shortened by 5 bases and J by 8 bases, with 13 bases between the two germline ends. The CDR3 spans 13 residues. Germline V lookup: CDR1 SGHVS, CDR2 FQNEAQ. The CDR3 DNA reads as TGTGCCAGCAGCAGGGACCTGGGGGATGAGCAGTTCTTC. Translating gives CASSRDLGDEQFF.

Only a few counts were recorded for this clone. The gene calls are TRBV7-9 and TRBJ1-2, with D perhaps TRBD1 (6 bases). Germline V gene data show CDR1 as SEHNR and CDR2 as FQNEAQ (reference sequence). The CDR3 contains 14 residues. V was clipped by 5 bases and J by 1 base, with 11 bases between them. CDR3 coding DNA: TGTGCCAGCAGCCCGCGGACAGATAACTATGGCTACACCTTC. The encoded protein is CASSPRTDNYGYTF. Together with reference TRBV7-9 and TRBJ1-2, the CDR3 gives the full variable domain: DTGVSQNPRHKITKRGQNVTFRCDPISEHNRLYWYRQTLGQGPEFLTYFQNEAQLEKSRLLSDRFSAERPKGSFSTLEIQRTEQGDSAMYLCASSPRTDNYGYTFGSGTRLTVV.

V gene TRBV4-1 combines with J gene TRBJ1-4; tentative D call: TRBD1 (5 bases). Deletions cut 0 bases from V and 0 bases from J, with 11 bases between. The CDR3 is 17 residues long. Looked up from germline, CDR1 is MGHRA and CDR2 is YSYEKL. The CDR3 DNA reads as TGCGCCAGCAGCCAAGAATGGGGGGGAGCAACTAATGAAAAACTGTTTTTT. Amino acid sequence: CASSQEWGGATNEKLFF.

The rearrangement uses TRBV10-3 and TRBJ1-4, with D uncertain. Germline V CDR1 and CDR2: ENHRY, SYGVKD. The CDR3 totals 13 residues. Trimming left V 10 bases short and J 6 bases short, with 15 bases between. The CDR3 reads CATSGRVDEKLFF. CDR3 bases: TGTGCCACTTCGGGGAGGGTGGATGAAAAACTGTTTTTT.

The chain uses TRBV6-1 and TRBJ2-2; 8 bases fit TRBD1. CDR3 length equals 16 residues. Germline V gene lookup returns CDR1 MNHNS and CDR2 SASEGT. V dropped 1 base and J dropped 5; count of bases not matched to a gene: 6. The CDR3 spells CASSEVAGGWTGELFF. The CDR3 DNA sequence: TGTGCCAGCAGTGAAGTGGCAGGGGGCTGGACCGGGGAGCTGTTTTTT.

This clone was detected only once. This sequence joins TRBV27 and TRBJ2-2; D may correspond to TRBD1 or TRBD2 (6 bases each). The CDR3 length is 16 residues. The V gene's germline CDR1 is MNHEY and CDR2 SMNVEV (reference sequence). Trimming left V 3 bases short and J 2 bases short, with 13 bases between. This chain's CDR3 is CASSFFGGFNTGELFF. In DNA form, the CDR3 reads TGTGCCAGCAGTTTTTTCGGGGGCTTCAACACCGGGGAGCTGTTTTTT.

J is TRBJ2-3 and V is TRBV20-1; possibly TRBD1 for D (5 bases). The CDR3 has 11 amino acids. Trimming took off 7 bases at V and 5 bases at J, with 10 bases between the two ends. Germline values: CDR1 DFQATT, CDR2 SNEGSKA (reference sequence). The CDR3 nucleotides read TGCAGTGGGTTAGGGGTAGATACGCAGTATTTT. Translation gives CSGLGVDTQYF.

DNA of the CDR3: TGTGCCAGTTCACCCGGGGGCAATGAGCAGTTCTTC. It is translated as CASSPGGNEQFF. V usage is TRBV6-1 and J usage is TRBJ2-1; TRBD2 is a possible D gene (6 bases). CDR1 is MNHNS, CDR2 SASEGT, per germline. V was cut by 9 bases and J by 6 bases, with 12 bases left in between. CDR3 size: 12 residues.

V usage is TRBV7-6 and J usage is TRBJ2-2; D tentatively reads TRBD1 or TRBD2 (5 bases each). Germline CDR1 and CDR2: SGHVS and FNYEAQ. CDR3 length: 14 amino acids. V was shortened by 3 bases and J by 4 bases, with 9 bases between the two germline ends. As DNA, the CDR3 is TGTGCCAGCAGCTTCGAGGGGCGCACCGGGGAGCTGTTTTTT. Translating gives CASSFEGRTGELFF.